The entry below describes one T cell receptor beta chain. Each CDR3 protein is one row after TCRdb ran MiXCR on the RT-PCR reads. The sample records hundreds of thousands of distinct CDR3 sequences, over 12% being singletons. This clonotype was obtained from a female donor in good health, serving as a healthy control. The source material was memory CD4+ T cells from blood.

In DNA, the CDR3 is TGTGCCAGCAGCCAGAACCGACAGGGTGGGGAAAAACTGTTTTTT. Its translation is CASSQNRQGGEKLFF. The rearrangement joins TRBV12-3 or TRBV12-4 to TRBJ1-4; TRBD1 agrees at 7 bases. V gave up 6 bases and J gave up 8 bases; unmatched junction bases: 12. The CDR3 sequence is 15 residues long.